A selection of T cell receptor beta chains follows, all from one sample in a study of monozygotic twins with inflammatory bowel disease. For each CDR3 protein, TCRdb gives one entry from its re-call of the 5' RACE reads, without DNA. Recorded for this sample: 150,000 to 200,000 distinct CDR3 sequences. The sequenced sample consisted of blood. These TCRs come from a human donor with ulcerative colitis or Crohn's disease, or a healthy co-twin of an affected twin (not recorded which). Each CDR3 is given with its conserved first and last residue. Fields, in order: J gene, V gene, CDR3 protein.

TRBJ2-1	TRBV5-1	CASRSGTGGYEQFF
TRBJ1-1	TRBV5-1	CASSLSGYPEAFF
TRBJ1-5	TRBV20-1	CSAEGRRSNQPQHF
TRBJ1-5	TRBV20-1	CSARRRTVSNQPQHF
TRBJ1-2	TRBV7-3	CASSLSARDSLSYGYTF
TRBJ1-4	TRBV15	CATSRDRPDTNEKLFF
TRBJ2-1	TRBV30	CAWTSGQGADEQFF
TRBJ2-1	TRBV6-6	CASSLRTGVGEQFF
TRBJ2-3	TRBV5-1	CASSLAPEDTQYF
TRBJ2-2	TRBV10-3	CAIKGAVNTGELFF
TRBJ2-5	TRBV28	CASSSRDRGETQYF
TRBJ2-1	TRBV12-3/TRBV12-4	CASSFGSGGPTYNEQFF
TRBJ2-7	TRBV7-2	CASSLVRGPYEQYF
TRBJ2-2	TRBV20-1	CSAAQTSGGPNTGELFF
TRBJ2-4	TRBV29-1	CSGRNTKNIQYF
TRBJ2-3	TRBV7-2	CASSLIITDTQYF
TRBJ1-6	TRBV20-1	CSARYTGALFNSPLHF
TRBJ1-5	TRBV5-1	CVSSLNRDDQPQHF
TRBJ1-1	TRBV5-1	CASSLAPEMNTEAFF
TRBJ2-7	TRBV11-2	CASSLDWVYEQYF
TRBJ2-7	TRBV5-1	CASSLAMTGAATSYEQYF
TRBJ2-5	TRBV7-2	CASSQRTSGRTETQYF
TRBJ1-6	TRBV27	CASSPRAATNSPLHF
TRBJ2-7	TRBV2	CASRLAGMGSYEQNF
TRBJ1-6	TRBV27	CASSTGDSYNSPLHF
TRBJ2-3	TRBV2	CASSDGGLRTDTQYF
TRBJ2-3	TRBV11-2	CASSLRSGGRADTQYF
TRBJ2-1	TRBV5-1	CASKPLEVTNYEQFF
TRBJ1-4	TRBV23-1	CASSTRGLATNEKLFF
TRBJ2-7	TRBV19	CASSGTGAGDEQYF
TRBJ1-6	TRBV7-9	CASSGNRGYNSPLHF
TRBJ2-2	TRBV7-6	CASSLWTSGDNTGELFF
TRBJ2-1	TRBV12-3/TRBV12-4	CASSSTLEQFF
TRBJ1-1	TRBV29-1	CSVDPWGTEAFF
TRBJ1-4	TRBV10-3	CAISEADPQVGEKLFF
TRBJ2-1	TRBV7-2	CASSLALLIAGGYNEQFF
TRBJ2-2	TRBV5-1	CASSQNPQGKSTGELFF
TRBJ1-1	TRBV5-8	CASTWWGNEAFF
TRBJ1-4	TRBV6-5	CASSYVAGVEKLFF
TRBJ2-4	TRBV20-1	CSARSGPKNIQYF
TRBJ2-1	TRBV14	CASSQGAHGGQFF
TRBJ2-2	TRBV6-6	CASSYPSRELFF
TRBJ2-5	TRBV15	CATSRVNYQETQYF
TRBJ1-2	TRBV2	CASTVDRRLGGYTF
TRBJ2-6	TRBV6-2/TRBV6-3	CASRDPLGGIHSGANVLTF
TRBJ2-2	TRBV20-1	CSATAGLLTGELFF
TRBJ1-1	TRBV7-9	CASSPGTVGTEAFF
TRBJ1-1	TRBV6-1	CASSTGIQLTAEAFF
TRBJ2-2	TRBV29-1	CSVVGQGANTGELFF
TRBJ2-5	TRBV11-1	CASSSRTRGKETQYF
TRBJ2-1	TRBV5-1	CASSSGPRGNEQFF